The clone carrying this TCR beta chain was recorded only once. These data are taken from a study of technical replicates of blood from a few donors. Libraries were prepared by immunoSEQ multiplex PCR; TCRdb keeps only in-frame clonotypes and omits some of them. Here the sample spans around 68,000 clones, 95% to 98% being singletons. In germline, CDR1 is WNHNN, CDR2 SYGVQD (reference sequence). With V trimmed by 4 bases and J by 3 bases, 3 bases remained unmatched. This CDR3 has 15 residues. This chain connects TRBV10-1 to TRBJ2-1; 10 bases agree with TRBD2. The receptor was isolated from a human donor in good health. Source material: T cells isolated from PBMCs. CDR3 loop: CASSVLAGSYNEQFF. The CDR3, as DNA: TGCGCCAGCAGTGTACTAGCGGGAAGCTACAATGAGCAGTTCTTC.